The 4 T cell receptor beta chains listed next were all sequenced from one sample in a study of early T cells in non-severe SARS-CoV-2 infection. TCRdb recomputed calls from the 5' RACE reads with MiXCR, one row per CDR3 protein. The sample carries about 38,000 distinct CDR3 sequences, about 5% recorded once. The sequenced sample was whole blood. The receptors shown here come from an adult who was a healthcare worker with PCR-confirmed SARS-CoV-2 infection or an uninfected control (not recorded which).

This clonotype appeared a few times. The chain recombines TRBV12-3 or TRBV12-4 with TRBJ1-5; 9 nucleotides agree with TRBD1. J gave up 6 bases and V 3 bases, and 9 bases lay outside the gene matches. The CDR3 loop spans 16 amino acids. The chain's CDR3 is CASSFGEGQGSQPQHF. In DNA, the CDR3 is TGTGCCAGCAGTTTTGGTGAGGGACAGGGAAGTCAGCCCCAGCATTTT.

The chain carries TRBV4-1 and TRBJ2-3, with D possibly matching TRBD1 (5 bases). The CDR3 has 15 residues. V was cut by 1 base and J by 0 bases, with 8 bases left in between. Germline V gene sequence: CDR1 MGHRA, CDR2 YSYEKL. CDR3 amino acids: CASSQGTMSTDTQYF. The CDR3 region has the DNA TGCGCCAGCAGCCAAGGGACAATGAGCACAGATACGCAGTATTTT.

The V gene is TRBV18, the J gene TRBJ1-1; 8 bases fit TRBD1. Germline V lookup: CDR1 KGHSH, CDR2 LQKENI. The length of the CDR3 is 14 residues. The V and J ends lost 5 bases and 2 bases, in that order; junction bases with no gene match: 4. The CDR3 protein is CASSSGQGNTEAFF. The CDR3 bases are TGTGCCAGCTCATCAGGACAGGGCAACACTGAAGCTTTCTTT.

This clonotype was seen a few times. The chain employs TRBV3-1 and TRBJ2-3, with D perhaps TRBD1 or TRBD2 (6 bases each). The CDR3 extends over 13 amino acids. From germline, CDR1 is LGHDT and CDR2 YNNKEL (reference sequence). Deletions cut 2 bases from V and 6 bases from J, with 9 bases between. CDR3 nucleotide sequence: TGTGCCAGCAGCCAAACAGGGAGGGATACGCAGTATTTT. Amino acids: CASSQTGRDTQYF.